This T cell receptor (beta chain) was obtained from a study of blood T cell repertoires in COVID-19 (TCRdb year 2020). For context, the study as a whole: Samples from collaborators originated in the United States, Italy and Spain and spanned both the acute and convalescent phases of COVID-19. The prospective study material was composed of cDNA or gDNA derived from T cells, B-cell-depleted T cells, or PBMCs. The dataset comprised deeply sampled blood TCRbeta repertoires from subjects exposed to, actively infected with, or recovered from COVID-19. The repertoires were made available in a free public database intended to serve as a resource for research on the immune response to SARS-CoV-2. The samples were drawn from the first 160 participants of the ongoing ImmuneRACE study and from some 1,300 subjects provided by 6 global collaborators. Sample metadata almost always included a de-identified subject ID, COVID-19 status, age in years and sex. HLA class I and class II types, where available, came from metadata supplied by the sample provider rather than from assay-based typing. Results and caveats for the whole study, not just this receptor: The amount of clinical and demographic metadata varied by source and participant and was provided uncurated.

TCRbeta CDR3 regions were amplified from genomic DNA by means of the immunoSEQ Assay, a bias-controlled multiplex PCR. In the paper's pipeline: The number of nucleated cells in each sample was estimated by amplification of reference gene primers within the assay. Sequence reads were collapsed and filtered to measure the absolute abundance of every unique TCRbeta CDR3 rearrangement. Productive Simpson clonality was computed per sample as the square root of Simpson's diversity index over productive rearrangements. The source is immuneACCESS, and TCRdb retained only in-frame sequences with V and J called. Part of the clones is not carried over; for the studies checked, unresolved V genes explain less than half of this, and the remainder is unexplained. D and trimming were read from the DNA, whereas the V and J calls and clone size are those reported in that table. The sample table holds roughly 200,000 clones, of which roughly 80% were seen once. The ten most abundant clones make up approximately 15% of the sample.

Measured from the cysteine to the phenylalanine, the CDR3 is 14 residues long. Only CDR3 DNA remains: 42 bases, in frame from the first base. After removal of 8 bases from V and 5 bases from J, the junction retains 12 bases not matched to a gene. As encoded in the germline V gene, CDR1 is SQVTM while CDR2 is ANQGSEA. As regards this clone: Its antigen specificity is not known. There are no base qualities to consult, and no much larger clone falls within one base.

Samples from volunteer blood donors who had recovered from COVID-19 were contributed by a second Seattle source. Whole blood was collected in K2EDTA tubes by collaborating institutions according to the institutions' own protocols. For TCRbeta analysis, collaborators shipped samples in one of three forms: frozen whole blood, isolated PBMCs, or DNA extracted from either of those sample types. The source of this sequence is a man in his fifties who had recovered from COVID-19. The rearranged segments are TRBV29-1 and TRBJ2-5, with 9 bases in between that match TRBD2. The sample comprised peripheral blood. The DNA sequence is given as TGCAGCCTCACTCCCGGGACTAGCACGGAGACCCAGTACTTC. It translates as CSLTPGTSTETQYF.